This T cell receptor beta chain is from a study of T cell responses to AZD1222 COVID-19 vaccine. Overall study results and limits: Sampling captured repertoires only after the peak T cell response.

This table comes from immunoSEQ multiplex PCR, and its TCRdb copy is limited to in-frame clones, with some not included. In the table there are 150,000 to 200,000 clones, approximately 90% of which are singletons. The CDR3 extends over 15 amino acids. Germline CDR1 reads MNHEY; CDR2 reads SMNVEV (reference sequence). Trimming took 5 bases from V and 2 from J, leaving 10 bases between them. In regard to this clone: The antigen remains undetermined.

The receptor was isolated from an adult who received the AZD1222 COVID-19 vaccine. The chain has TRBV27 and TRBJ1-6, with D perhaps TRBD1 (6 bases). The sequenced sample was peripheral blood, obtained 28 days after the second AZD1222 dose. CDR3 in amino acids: CASSTWTAYNSPLHF. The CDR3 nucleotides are TGTGCCAGCAGTACCTGGACAGCCTATAATTCACCCCTCCACTTT.